This entry is about one T cell receptor beta chain. Its target is unknown. The time point here: week 5, during vaccination. In the vaccine, a single dose held 300 ug of the mutant IDH1 20-mer peptide, along with topical imiquimod. The sample originates from a study of a mutant IDH1 vaccine in newly diagnosed glioma. Across the study: Sex among treated patients split 62.5% male, approximately 40% female; mean age was approximately 40 years. Most patients had received both radiotherapy and temozolomide, the prior options being radiotherapy, temozolomide, or both. Study-level results: A vaccine-induced immune response developed in roughly 93% of the patients.

Germline-derived CDR1 and CDR2 are SNHLY and FYNNEI. The V end was cut by 8 bases, the J end by 2 bases, with 15 bases between. The CDR3 spans 15 residues. Only in-frame clones appear in the TCRdb table, and some are missing; sequencing was by immunoSEQ multiplex PCR. The sample has 35,000 or so clones; approximately 83% are singletons. The J gene is TRBJ2-2, the V gene TRBV2; D is uncertain. This receptor was taken from a man aged 30-40 years with glioma. The input for sequencing was PBMCs, taken from a glioma patient whose treatment included an IDH1 peptide vaccine. The CDR3, as DNA: TGTGCCAGCGTGAGGCAGGCGGTTAACACCGGGGAGCTGTTTTTT. Translated: CASVRQAVNTGELFF.